Each of the 22 T cell receptor beta chains below was sequenced from the same sample in a study of shared clonotypes between healthy human individuals (dated by TCRdb to the early 2020s). To prepare the library, the immunoSEQ multiplex PCR assay was applied. This is the immuneACCESS table as TCRdb keeps it, with only in-frame sequences that have V and J called. A part of the clones is gone; compared with another copy, unresolved V genes explain less than half, and the rest is unexplained. This sample lists about 2.4 million clones; around 90% were detected once. Of the sample, 0.13% to 0.15% is held by the ten largest clones. What was sequenced was naive CD4+ T cells sorted from blood. The intended sense of this specimen's cell subset or site label: CD45RA+ positively selected. The receptors were sampled from a man between 18 and 35 years old in good health.

CDR3 nucleotides: TGTGCCAGCAGCCCGCAAGCGGGACCAGATACGCAGTATTTT. Its translation is CASSPQAGPDTQYF. This sequence joins TRBV7-2 and TRBJ2-3; 7 nucleotides line up with TRBD2. The CDR3 is made up of 14 amino acids. CDR1 and CDR2 (germline): SGHTA, FQGNSA. With V trimmed by 5 bases and J by 4 bases, 6 bases remained unmatched.

This chain connects TRBV6-5 to TRBJ2-3; no reliable D call. From germline, CDR1 is MNHEY and CDR2 SVGAGI. The CDR3 loop spans 14 amino acids. The V end lost 8 bases, the J end lost 4 bases, and 16 bases lay between the germline ends. This CDR3 reads CASGKALGSDTQYF. CDR3 in DNA: TGTGCCAGCGGAAAGGCCCTCGGGTCAGATACGCAGTATTTT.

Details on this clone: The sample has other DNA sequences that encode this CDR3 too. The chain is built from TRBV7-2 and TRBJ2-7; TRBD1 matches at 7 bases. CDR3 length equals 14 residues. The V gene's germline CDR1 is SGHTA and CDR2 FQGNSA. Unmatched junction bases numbered 4, after V lost 5 bases and J lost 0 bases. The CDR3 loop is CASSPGTVSYEQYF. CDR3 DNA: TGTGCCAGCAGCCCCGGGACAGTCTCCTACGAGCAGTACTTC.

V usage is TRBV5-1 and J usage is TRBJ2-7, with D maybe TRBD1 (6 bases). This CDR3 region has 13 residues. Trimming cost V 1 base and J 7 bases, with 12 bases left between them. Germline V CDR1 and CDR2: SGHRS, YFSETQ. The CDR3 DNA follows: TGCGCCAGCAGCTTGTCAGGGGACGCTGAGCAGTACTTC. Its translation is CASSLSGDAEQYF.

The chain is built from TRBV5-4 and TRBJ2-7, with 9 positions matching TRBD2. Germline lookup yields CDR1 SGHNT and CDR2 YYREEE (reference sequence). The CDR3 is 18 amino acids. After removal of 0 bases from V and 3 bases from J, the junction contained 13 bases not matched to a gene. This CDR3 is CASSLASAGGPGIYEQYF. The CDR3 coding sequence is TGTGCCAGCAGCTTGGCCTCTGCGGGAGGGCCTGGGATCTACGAGCAGTACTTC.

This chain connects TRBV5-4 to TRBJ2-1; D is possibly TRBD2 (6 bases). Trimming shortened V by 3 bases and J by 7 bases, and 20 bases separated the two germline ends. CDR3 length: 16 residues. From germline, CDR1 is SGHNT and CDR2 YYREEE (reference sequence). The CDR3 region is CASSSAGSVGSNEQFF. CDR3 DNA: TGTGCCAGCAGCTCGGCGGGGAGCGTTGGCTCAAATGAGCAGTTCTTC.

The chain combines TRBV27 with TRBJ2-2; D not certain. Germline CDR1 is MNHEY and CDR2 is SMNVEV (reference sequence). The germline V and J ends were trimmed by 6 bases and 4 bases, with 18 bases remaining between them. The CDR3 has 16 residues. CDR3 region: CASSRAVGATTGELFF. The CDR3 region has the DNA TGTGCCAGCAGCCGCGCAGTCGGAGCTACCACCGGGGAGCTGTTTTTT.

V gene TRBV5-4 combines with J gene TRBJ2-1; no clear D gene. CDR3 length: 13 amino acids. Germline loops: CDR1 SGHNT, CDR2 YYREEE (reference sequence). Trimming stripped 0 bases from V and 1 base from J, with 2 bases between. This chain's CDR3 is CASSLGSYNEQFF. Written as DNA, the CDR3 is TGTGCCAGCAGCTTGGGGTCCTACAATGAGCAGTTCTTC.

About this clone: The same CDR3 also results from other DNA sequences found in this sample. V usage is TRBV2 and J usage is TRBJ2-2, with D tentatively TRBD1 (5 bases). The germline CDR1 and CDR2 sequences are SNHLY and FYNNEI. This CDR3 spans 13 amino acids. The germline V and J ends were trimmed by 4 bases and 4 bases, with 7 bases remaining between them. Written as DNA, the CDR3 is TGTGCCAGCAGTGGTACAGGCACCGGGGAGCTGTTTTTT. Translating gives CASSGTGTGELFF.

This rearrangement joins TRBV5-1 to TRBJ2-2; D tentatively reads TRBD1 or TRBD2 (5 bases each). The germline V gene has CDR1 SGHRS and CDR2 YFSETQ. Deletions cut 6 bases from V and 4 bases from J, with 19 bases between. The CDR3 is made up of 16 amino acids. CDR3: CASTVRPGATTGELFF. The CDR3 nucleotides read TGCGCCAGCACCGTTAGGCCCGGGGCCACCACCGGGGAGCTGTTTTTT.

The rearrangement links TRBV7-2 to TRBJ2-1; no reliable D call. This CDR3 contains 14 residues. Germline CDR1 is SGHTA and CDR2 is FQGNSA. Trimming left V 1 base short and J 5 bases short, with 9 bases between. CDR3 sequence reads: CASSLGGRDNEQFF. The CDR3 nucleotides are TGTGCCAGCAGCTTAGGGGGTCGGGACAATGAGCAGTTCTTC.

The rearrangement uses TRBV28 and TRBJ2-7; 7 nucleotides agree with TRBD2. The CDR3 contains 15 residues. The V and J ends lost 6 bases and 5 bases, in that order; junction bases with no gene match: 13. The germline gives CDR1 MDHEN, CDR2 SYDVKM. CDR3 coding DNA: TGTGCCAGCAGCTCACGAGGACTAGACCACCACGAGCAGTACTTC. Protein sequence: CASSSRGLDHHEQYF.

The CDR3 reads CASTRGGSDTQYF. CDR3 coding DNA: TGTGCCAGCACGCGGGGGGGAAGCGATACGCAGTATTTT. The chain employs TRBV28 and TRBJ2-3; 9 bases are shared with TRBD2. This CDR3 contains 13 residues. The germline V gene encodes CDR1 MDHEN and CDR2 SYDVKM. The trim removed 7 bases at V and 6 bases at J, leaving 5 bases unmatched.

V and J are TRBV5-6 and TRBJ2-2; 7 positions agree with TRBD2. The CDR3 spans 16 residues. Germline lookup yields CDR1 SGHDT and CDR2 YYEEEE. Losses at the gene ends were 5 bases for V and 4 bases for J; bases not matched to a gene: 11. The CDR3 sequence is CASSTPGTTVTGELFF. For the CDR3, the DNA is TGTGCCAGCAGTACCCCCGGGACTACCGTCACCGGGGAGCTGTTTTTT.

This chain links TRBV7-9 with TRBJ2-3; a possible D gene is TRBD2 (6 bases). Germline V gives CDR1 SEHNR, CDR2 FQNEAQ (reference sequence). Trimming took off 8 bases at V and 2 bases at J, with 14 bases between the two ends. The CDR3 runs 14 residues. CDR3 sequence reads: CASGPGRHTDTQYF. The CDR3, as DNA: TGTGCCAGCGGCCCTGGGAGGCACACAGATACGCAGTATTTT.

This clone was picked up one time. This chain links TRBV5-4 with TRBJ2-3; 7 nucleotides match TRBD2. The CDR3 spans 15 residues. CDR1 SGHNT and CDR2 YYREEE come from the germline V gene (reference sequence). Trimming took 4 bases from V and 3 from J; bases not matched to a gene: 8. The CDR3 sequence: CASSPEAGTTDTQYF. The DNA for the CDR3 is TGTGCCAGCAGCCCGGAAGCGGGGACGACAGATACGCAGTATTTT.

Remarks on this clone: Other DNA sequences from this sample encode an identical CDR3 as well. The V and J genes are TRBV30 and TRBJ1-1; no reliable D call. Germline-derived CDR1 and CDR2 are GTSNPN and SVGIG (reference sequence). The CDR3 sequence is 12 residues long. Trimming removed 0 bases at V and 5 bases at J, with 7 bases between. CDR3 protein: CAWSVLGTEAFF. CDR3 coding DNA: TGTGCCTGGAGTGTGCTGGGTACTGAAGCTTTCTTT.

The chain is built from TRBV5-1 and TRBJ2-1; 10 positions match TRBD2. The germline CDR1 and CDR2 sequences are SGHRS and YFSETQ. Trimming removed 0 bases from V and 3 bases from J; junction bases left unmatched: 9. The CDR3 covers 18 residues. As DNA, the CDR3 is TGCGCCAGCAGCTTGGTCAGCGGGGGGGCAAGAGACTACAATGAGCAGTTCTTC. This sequence encodes CASSLVSGGARDYNEQFF.

The chain recombines TRBV30 with TRBJ2-7; D possibly corresponds to TRBD2 (6 bases). This CDR3 is 11 amino acids long. CDR1 and CDR2 from the germline V gene are GTSNPN and SVGIG (reference sequence). Trimming cost V 4 bases and J 5 bases, with 9 bases left between them. The CDR3 region has the DNA TGTGCCTGGACCGGAGGGGACGAGCAGTACTTC. Translated: CAWTGGDEQYF.

A note on this clone: Other DNA sequences within the sample encode an identical CDR3. This chain links TRBV28 with TRBJ1-2, with D perhaps matching TRBD1 (6 bases). Trimming left V 2 bases short and J 5 bases short, with 9 bases between. The CDR3 loop spans 13 amino acids. CDR1 is MDHEN and CDR2 is SYDVKM in the germline V gene. In DNA form, the CDR3 reads TGTGCCAGCAGTTTAGGGGGGCCTTATGGCTACACCTTC. This encodes CASSLGGPYGYTF.

This sequence joins TRBV25-1 and TRBJ2-2; TRBD1 agrees at 10 bases. This CDR3 contains 15 residues. Losses at the gene ends were 4 bases for V and 4 bases for J; bases not matched to a gene: 3. CDR1 is MGHDK, CDR2 SYGVNS, per germline. CDR3 nucleotide sequence: TGTGCCAGCAGTGGCCGGGACAGGGGCACCGGGGAGCTGTTTTTT. The encoded protein is CASSGRDRGTGELFF.

This chain links TRBV2 with TRBJ1-2; D perhaps matches TRBD1 (5 bases). The CDR3 runs to 13 residues. CDR1 and CDR2 (germline): SNHLY, FYNNEI. V was shortened by 6 bases and J by 1 base, with 9 bases between the two germline ends. The CDR3 DNA reads TGTGCCAGCAGCCAACAGGATAACTATGGCTACACCTTC. It encodes CASSQQDNYGYTF.